This TCR beta chain was identified in a study of blood T cell repertoires in COVID-19. At the level of the study: Researchers got acute and convalescent COVID-19 samples from the United States, Italy and Spain.

TCRdb's copy holds only in-frame clones and misses some; the assay was immunoSEQ multiplex PCR. The sample lists some 70,000 clones, around four fifths seen once, with over 20% in the top ten. In germline, CDR1 is SGHRS, CDR2 YFSETQ. J gave up 1 base and V 3 bases, and 15 bases lay outside the gene matches. The CDR3 covers 20 residues. The clonotype was recovered from a man aged 55 to 70 with acute or convalescent COVID-19. V and J are TRBV5-1 and TRBJ2-2; 10 bases fit TRBD1. The sample consisted of peripheral blood. As DNA, the CDR3 is TGCGCCAGCAGCTCGGGACAGGGGTTCAAGCGTTCAGAGAACACCGGGGAGCTGTTTTTT. It yields the protein CASSSGQGFKRSENTGELFF.